The present T cell receptor (beta chain) was sequenced within a study of T cell responses to AZD1222 COVID-19 vaccine. Overall study results and limits: Spike-specific TCR breadth and depth went up after people got two AZD1222 doses. Targeting of unmutated variant regions was reportedly seen in nearly half of spike-specific TCRs.

The protocol was immunoSEQ multiplex PCR, while the TCRdb copy is restricted to in-frame clones and leaves out a portion. The table has 150,000 to 250,000 clones, roughly 90% seen once. With respect to this clone: Its antigen is unknown.

The material sequenced was peripheral blood, taken 28 days after the second AZD1222 dose. The receptor was isolated from an adult who received the AZD1222 COVID-19 vaccine.

CDR3 sequence: CASSPRTGDSPLHF. The CDR3 DNA reads as TGTGCCAGCTCACCACGGACAGGGGATTCACCCCTCCACTTT. The chain uses TRBV18 and TRBJ1-6; the match to TRBD1 covers 9 bases. J gave up 8 bases and V 1 base, and 0 bases lay outside the gene matches. Per germline, CDR1 KGHSH and CDR2 LQKENI. This CDR3 region has 14 residues.